Below, one T cell receptor beta chain is given with its context. Which antigen it targets is not known. No base quality information exists; no much larger clone differs at one position. These data are taken from a study of blood T cell repertoires in COVID-19 (dated by TCRdb to the early 2020s). The study in broad terms: Samples from collaborators originated in the United States, Italy and Spain and spanned both the acute and convalescent phases of COVID-19. The samples were drawn from two sources: the first 160 participants of the ongoing ImmuneRACE study, and fewer than 1,500 subjects contributed by 6 global collaborators. HLA class I and class II types, where available, came from metadata supplied by the sample provider rather than from assay-based typing. Sample metadata almost always included a de-identified subject ID, COVID-19 status, age in years and sex. The repertoires were released in a freely available public database meant as a resource for research on the immune response to SARS-CoV-2. The prospective study material was composed of cDNA or gDNA derived from T cells, B-cell-depleted T cells, or PBMCs. The dataset comprised deeply sampled blood TCRbeta repertoires from subjects exposed to, actively infected with, or recovered from COVID-19.

The immunoSEQ Assay, a bias-controlled multiplex PCR, was used to amplify TCRbeta CDR3 regions from genomic DNA. Concerning the study's data processing: Within the assay, amplification of reference gene primers was used to estimate how many nucleated cells each sample contained. To quantify the absolute abundance of each unique TCRbeta CDR3 rearrangement, sequence reads were collapsed and filtered. Productive Simpson clonality was computed per sample as the square root of Simpson's diversity index over productive rearrangements. Drawn from immuneACCESS, this table holds only the in-frame rearrangements with V and J called that TCRdb kept. Clones are partly lost; checked studies trace under half to an unresolved V gene and leave the rest unexplained. V, J and clone size reflect that table, while D and trimming were determined from the DNA. For this sample the table gives more than 45,000 clones, of which 70% to 90% were detected only once. The ten largest clones capture roughly 6.7% of the sample.

The full study reports these points: The quantity of clinical and demographic metadata differed by source and by participant and was supplied without curation.

Each collaborating institution followed its own protocols to collect whole blood in K2EDTA tubes. For TCRbeta analysis, collaborators shipped samples as frozen whole blood, isolated PBMCs, or DNA extracted from either of those sample types. There are 13 amino acids in the CDR3, from cysteine to phenylalanine inclusive. Just CDR3 DNA is preserved here, 39 bases in frame from base 1. Looking up the germline V gene yields CDR1 SGHRS and CDR2 YFSETQ. Between the V and J ends, shortened by 10 bases and 3 bases respectively, the junction contains 16 bases. The chain links TRBV5-1 with TRBJ1-1; the D gene cannot be named for sure. The sequence came from a human donor with active COVID-19. The donor label of this sample is uncertain. Sequencing used peripheral blood. CDR3 sequence: CAGRLKLDTEAFF. The DNA sequence reads TGCGCCGGGAGACTCAAGTTGGACACTGAAGCTTTCTTT.